These 19 T cell receptor beta chains were all obtained from the same sample, sequenced in a study of cytomegalovirus exposure and HLA in healthy donors. The PCR contained 60 Vbeta and 13 Jbeta primers. The method was immunoSEQ multiplex PCR; TCRdb's version includes in-frame clones alone and lacks a portion of them. The sample carries about 88,000 clones, 65% to 80% recorded once. The sequenced material came from PBMCs. Receptors originate from a woman aged 18-29 years in good health and CMV-seropositive.

The V call is TRBV7-2, the J call TRBJ2-7, with 14 bases matching TRBD2. The CDR3 is 16 amino acids. The V gene's germline CDR1 is SGHTA and CDR2 FQGNSA. Trimming cost V 3 bases and J 4 bases; bases outside gene matches: 5. The CDR3, as DNA: TGTGCCAGCAGCTTGGAGGGGACTAGCGGGGGTTACGAGCAGTACTTC. It translates to CASSLEGTSGGYEQYF.

The chain couples TRBV7-2 to TRBJ2-1; no firm D call. The CDR3 has 13 residues. Trimming took 5 bases from V and 6 from J, leaving 11 bases between them. The V gene's germline CDR1 is SGHTA and CDR2 FQGNSA. In DNA form, the CDR3 reads TGTGCCAGCAGCCGGTCTAGAGGCAATGAGCAGTTCTTC. Translating it yields CASSRSRGNEQFF.

CDR3 bases: TGTGCCAGCAGCACAAGGGGGCGGGGCTATGGCTACACCTTC. It specifies CASSTRGRGYGYTF. The gene calls are TRBV27 and TRBJ1-2; 7 bases fit TRBD1. Unmatched junction bases numbered 8, after V lost 6 bases and J lost 4 bases. The CDR3 runs 14 residues. In germline, CDR1 is MNHEY, CDR2 SMNVEV (reference sequence).

The chain employs TRBV5-4 and TRBJ2-3; 9 nucleotides agree with TRBD1. This CDR3 contains 16 residues. J gave up 7 bases and V 4 bases, and 13 bases lay outside the gene matches. Germline CDR1 SGHNT, CDR2 YYREEE (reference sequence). CDR3 amino acids: CASSSPGDRARNTQYF. DNA of the CDR3: TGTGCCAGCAGCAGCCCCGGGGACAGGGCTAGAAATACGCAGTATTTT. Combining the CDR3 with reference TRBV5-4 and TRBJ2-3 gives the whole variable domain ETGVTQSPTHLIKTRGQQVTLRCSSQSGHNTVSWYQQALGQGPQFIFQYYREEENGRGNFPPRFSGLQFPNYSSELNVNALELDDSALYLCASSSPGDRARNTQYFGPGTRLTVL.

This clone has just one count. The chain has TRBV7-3 and TRBJ1-2; D unresolved. Germline CDR1 and CDR2: SGHTA and FQGTGA. Trimming removed 1 base at V and 6 bases at J, with 9 bases between. The CDR3 has 13 residues. Written as DNA, the CDR3 is TGTGCCAGCAGCTTAAGACCCGGGGATGGCTACACCTTC. Its translation is CASSLRPGDGYTF.

The chain combines TRBV7-2 with TRBJ2-7; TRBD2 agrees at 9 bases. Germline CDR1 SGHTA, CDR2 FQGNSA. The CDR3 runs 16 residues. J was trimmed by 2 bases and V by 4 bases; bases with no gene match: 9. Here the CDR3 DNA reads TGTGCCAGCAGCTCCCGCCGAGCGGGGGGCACCTACGAGCAGTACTTC. Protein product: CASSSRRAGGTYEQYF.

The genes are TRBV15 and TRBJ1-2, with D possibly being TRBD1 (6 bases). Germline loops: CDR1 LNHNV, CDR2 YYDKDF (reference sequence). The CDR3 consists of 17 residues. With 0 bases removed from V and 4 bases from J, the gap between germline ends came to 18 bases. CDR3 sequence reads: CATSRDRGQGLVYGYTF. CDR3 DNA: TGTGCCACCAGCAGAGATCGAGGGCAGGGGTTGGTCTATGGCTACACCTTC.

The sample holds a few counts of this clone. The CDR3, as DNA: TGTGCCAGCAGTGAAATGGCCCACACAGATACGCAGTATTTT. This codes for CASSEMAHTDTQYF. This sequence joins TRBV6-1 and TRBJ2-3; D is unclear. The CDR3 extends over 14 amino acids. Trimming removed 2 bases from V and 2 bases from J, with 8 bases in between. Germline lookup yields CDR1 MNHNS and CDR2 SASEGT.

This clone turned up a few times. The V call is TRBV6-6, the J call TRBJ2-5; tentatively, D is TRBD1 (6 bases). The germline V and J ends were trimmed by 8 bases and 14 bases, with 18 bases remaining between them. The CDR3 is made up of 11 amino acids. Germline-derived CDR1 and CDR2 are MNHNY and SVGAGI (reference sequence). The CDR3 spells CASGSEDSQYF. The CDR3 DNA reads TGTGCCAGCGGATCCGAGGACAGCCAATACTTC.

The rearrangement joins TRBV13 to TRBJ2-7; 10 bases line up with TRBD2. The CDR3 is 16 amino acids. V was pared by 3 bases and J by 3 bases, with 8 bases of the junction left unmatched. Germline values: CDR1 PRHDT, CDR2 FYEKMQ (reference sequence). In DNA form, the CDR3 reads TGTGCCAGCAGCTTTCGGAGTAGCGGGAGGTTCTACGAGCAGTACTTC. It yields the protein CASSFRSSGRFYEQYF.

The gene calls are TRBV10-3 and TRBJ2-3; 10 nucleotides match TRBD1. This CDR3 spans 14 amino acids. Germline CDR1 and CDR2: ENHRY and SYGVKD. Trimming took 10 bases from V and 6 from J; bases not matched to a gene: 10. DNA of the CDR3: TGTGCCACCAGCGCCGGGACAGGGGTCGATACGCAGTATTTT. Protein sequence: CATSAGTGVDTQYF.

This chain connects TRBV9 to TRBJ2-3; TRBD2 matches 8 bases. J gave up 2 bases and V 4 bases, and 9 bases lay outside the gene matches. The length of the CDR3 is 16 residues. In germline, CDR1 is SGDLS, CDR2 YYNGEE. The CDR3 is CASSPRSSGFTDTQYF. CDR3 nucleotide sequence: TGTGCCAGCAGCCCCCGGTCTAGCGGGTTCACAGATACGCAGTATTTT.

V and J are TRBV20-1 and TRBJ1-1, with 9 bases lining up with TRBD1. The V segment lost 6 bases and the J segment 6 bases; nucleotides outside the gene matches: 2. Germline-derived CDR1 and CDR2 are DFQATT and SNEGSKA (reference sequence). The CDR3 spans 11 residues. This chain's CDR3 is CSADRGAEAFF. The CDR3 DNA follows: TGCAGTGCGGACAGGGGTGCTGAAGCTTTCTTT.

The chain couples TRBV7-2 to TRBJ2-5; 16 bases align to TRBD2. V was pared by 5 bases and J by 5 bases, with 11 bases of the junction left unmatched. In germline, CDR1 is SGHTA, CDR2 FQGNSA. This CDR3 is built from 18 residues. The CDR3 nucleotides are TGTGCCAGCAGCCAGGGGGGACTAGCGGGGGGGCAGGGGGAGACCCAGTACTTC. It yields the protein CASSQGGLAGGQGETQYF.

The chain has TRBV7-2 and TRBJ1-3; D unclear. The CDR3 totals 13 residues. V was pared by 2 bases and J by 4 bases, with 6 bases between. The V gene's germline CDR1 is SGHTA and CDR2 FQGNSA. The CDR3 region has the DNA TGTGCCAGCAGCTTAACAACAGGAAACACCATATATTTT. Amino acids: CASSLTTGNTIYF.

The CDR3 nucleotides read TGTGCCAGCAGTGAAAACTCCCCGCACCAGCCCCAGCATTTT. Amino acids: CASSENSPHQPQHF. This chain connects TRBV6-1 to TRBJ1-5; D is undetermined. Germline V gene lookup returns CDR1 MNHNS and CDR2 SASEGT. This CDR3 region has 14 residues. The V gene lost 2 bases and the J gene lost 7 bases, with 12 bases spanning the gap.

This clone was counted between two and nine times. The J gene is TRBJ2-7, the V gene TRBV13, with 7 bases matching TRBD1. Germline CDR1 and CDR2: PRHDT and FYEKMQ (reference sequence). V dropped 4 bases and J dropped 2; count of bases not matched to a gene: 5. CDR3 size: 14 residues. CDR3 sequence reads: CASSSDRPPYEQYF. The CDR3 nucleotides read TGTGCCAGCAGCTCGGACAGGCCCCCCTACGAGCAGTACTTC.

The J gene is TRBJ2-1, the V gene TRBV4-2, with 7 positions matching TRBD2. The CDR3 covers 14 residues. J lost 10 bases, V lost 7 bases, and 13 bases had no gene match. Looked up from germline, CDR1 is LGHNA and CDR2 is YNFKEQ. The DNA of the CDR3 is TGTGCCAGCACCGACCTGAGAGGGGAGGGAGAGCAGTTCTTC. Translating it yields CASTDLRGEGEQFF.

This clone was recorded once. The gene calls are TRBV9 and TRBJ2-2; no clear D gene. Trimming cost V 0 bases and J 1 base, with 7 bases left between them. The CDR3 is 15 residues long. Looked up from germline, CDR1 is SGDLS and CDR2 is YYNGEE. CDR3 sequence (DNA): TGTGCCAGCAGCGTAGACCCAGTGAACACCGGGGAGCTGTTTTTT. Translated, it gives CASSVDPVNTGELFF.